One T cell receptor beta chain is described in this entry. The source of the sample is a study of regulatory and conventional T cells in RAG deficiency. Sequencing used immunoSEQ multiplex PCR; TCRdb keeps in-frame clones, though not all of them. The sample lists approximately 48,000 clones, 70% to 90% occurring once. Conventional CD4+ T cells were sorted from blood as CD25-low CD127-high cells. The same data also contributed to another study, on regulatory T cells. From that second work: Amplification used 52 TRBV primers and 13 TRBJ primers.

This TCR was sampled from a human donor in good health. Specimen: CD4+ effector T cells sorted from blood.

The CDR3 DNA sequence: TGTGCCAGCAGTTACTACCGCCAAGAGACCCAGTACTTC. This sequence encodes CASSYYRQETQYF. V usage is TRBV6-6 and J usage is TRBJ2-5; D is unresolved. The V end was cut by 1 base, the J end by 1 base, with 4 bases between. The length of the CDR3 is 13 residues. The germline V gene has CDR1 MNHNY and CDR2 SVGAGI (reference sequence).